This section outlines one T cell receptor (beta chain) sequence together with its context. The sample comes from a study of control samples from healthy donors and cancer patients. Germline CDR1 SGHTA, CDR2 FQGNSA. V was clipped by 2 bases and J by 8 bases, with 9 bases between them. The CDR3 is 12 amino acids. The repertoire was sequenced with immunoSEQ multiplex PCR; TCRdb's copy has only in-frame clones and lacks some. The sample has fewer than 85,000 clones, around 93% seen once. This receptor was obtained from a woman in her 30s in good health. This chain joins TRBV7-2 and TRBJ1-1; D gene ambiguous. Sequenced input: blood. DNA for the CDR3: TGTGCCAGCAGCTTAAGTCGCGGAGAAGCTTTCTTT. The encoded protein is CASSLSRGEAFF.